A single sample gave rise to the 4 T cell receptor beta chains below, sequenced in a study of blood T cell repertoires in COVID-19. Some clones are missing from TCRdb's copy, which holds only in-frame ones; the method was immunoSEQ multiplex PCR. The table includes 95,000 to 100,000 clones, 70% to 90% detected once. The sequenced sample was peripheral blood. The receptors were gathered from a man at least 80 years old with acute or convalescent COVID-19.

Here the CDR3 reads CASVEVYSNQPQHF. The CDR3, as DNA: TGTGCCAGCGTTGAGGTCTATAGCAATCAGCCCCAGCATTTT. The chain joins TRBV28 to TRBJ1-5; D gene ambiguous. Per germline, CDR1 MDHEN and CDR2 SYDVKM. This CDR3 has 14 residues. Deletions cut 8 bases from V and 0 bases from J, with 11 bases between.

With regard to this clone: Mismatch with germline at one junction end may stem from a read error. The rearrangement uses TRBV28 and TRBJ2-2, with TRBD2 as a possible D gene (7 bases). CDR1 and CDR2 (germline): MDHEN, SYDVKM. The CDR3 totals 14 residues. CDR3 region: CASTRLQGTGGLVF. The DNA for the CDR3 is TGTGCCAGCACGAGGTTGCAGGGGACGGGGGGCTTGGTTTTT. The complete variable domain, with remaining parts taken from reference TRBV28 and TRBJ2-2, reads DVKVTQSSRYLVKRTGEKVFLECVQDMDHENMFWYRQDPGLGLRLIYFSYDVKMKEKGDIPEGYSVSREKKERFSLILESASTNQTSMYLCASTRLQGTGGLVFGEGSRLTVL.

The table lists this clone with many counts. J is TRBJ2-7 and V is TRBV5-1; 9 positions agree with TRBD2. V shed 0 bases, J shed 5 bases, and the junction held 9 bases outside the gene matches. Germline V CDR1 and CDR2: SGHRS, YFSETQ. CDR3 size: 16 residues. The CDR3 DNA reads TGCGCCAGCAGCTTGGGCGCGGGAGGGGGTCAGGACGAGCAGTACTTC. This gives the protein CASSLGAGGGQDEQYF.

This sequence joins TRBV19 and TRBJ1-1; D possibly corresponds to TRBD1 (6 bases). The CDR3 is made up of 14 amino acids. CDR1 and CDR2 (germline): LNHDA, SQIVND (reference sequence). V shed 3 bases and J shed 3 bases, with 11 bases lying between them. CDR3 protein: CASSMQGRDTEAFF. The DNA of the CDR3 is TGTGCCAGTAGTATGCAGGGGAGGGACACTGAAGCTTTCTTT.